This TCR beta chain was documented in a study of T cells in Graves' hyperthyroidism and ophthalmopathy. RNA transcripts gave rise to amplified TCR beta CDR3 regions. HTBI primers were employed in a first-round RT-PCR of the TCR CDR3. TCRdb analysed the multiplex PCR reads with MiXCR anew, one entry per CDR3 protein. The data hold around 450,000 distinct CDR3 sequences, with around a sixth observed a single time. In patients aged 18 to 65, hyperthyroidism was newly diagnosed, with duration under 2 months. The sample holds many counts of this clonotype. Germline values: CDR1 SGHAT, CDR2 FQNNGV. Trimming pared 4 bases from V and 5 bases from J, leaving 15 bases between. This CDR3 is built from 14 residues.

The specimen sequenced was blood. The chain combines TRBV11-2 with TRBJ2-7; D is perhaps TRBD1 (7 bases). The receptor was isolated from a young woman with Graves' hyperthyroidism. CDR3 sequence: CASSSQGGGDEQYF. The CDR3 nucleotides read TGTGCCAGCAGCTCCCAGGGGGGAGGAGACGAGCAGTACTTC.